Listed below are T cell receptor beta chains from one sample, sequenced in a study of CD8+ T cells in alopecia areata. The assay was immunoSEQ multiplex PCR, and TCRdb's table has in-frame clones only and misses some. The table records roughly 250,000 clones, 65% to 70% of them present only once. Sequencing used CD4+ T cells sorted from blood, obtained at week 0. Receptors were obtained from a human donor with alopecia areata. CDR3s include the opening cysteine and the closing phenylalanine or tryptophan. D genes are given only for firm matches. Size values are once, few and many counts, or a class for expanded clones, and some rows have none.

V: TRBV5-6; length: 13; size: .; J: TRBJ2-2; D: .; CDR3: CASSLVRAGELFF; DNA: TGTGCCAGCAGCTTGGTTCGGGCCGGGGAGCTGTTTTTT
V: TRBV29-1; length: 11; size: few; J: TRBJ2-5; D: .; CDR3: CSVGRQETQYF; DNA: TGCAGCGTGGGTCGACAAGAGACCCAGTACTTC
V: TRBV6-5; length: 12; size: once; J: TRBJ1-1; D: .; CDR3: CAISEFRTEAFF; DNA: TGTGCCATCAGTGAATTTCGCACTGAAGCTTTCTTT
V: TRBV2; length: 15; size: few; J: TRBJ2-5; D: TRBD1; CDR3: CASHSGQGQTQTQYF; DNA: TGTGCCAGCCATTCTGGACAGGGCCAAACCCAGACCCAGTACTTC
V: TRBV30; length: 13; size: .; J: TRBJ1-2; D: TRBD1; CDR3: CAWSVHRGHGYTF; DNA: TGTGCCTGGAGTGTACACAGGGGTCACGGCTACACCTTC
V: TRBV5-1; length: 13; size: few; J: TRBJ1-1; D: TRBD1; CDR3: CASSRTGNTEAFF; DNA: TGCGCCAGCAGCCGGACAGGGAATACTGAAGCTTTCTTT
V: TRBV27; length: 12; size: .; J: TRBJ1-1; D: .; CDR3: CASSFRRGEAFF; DNA: TGTGCCAGCAGTTTTCGACGCGGGGAAGCTTTCTTT
V: TRBV7-2; length: 13; size: .; J: TRBJ2-1; D: .; CDR3: CASSLGAYNEQFF; DNA: TGTGCCAGCAGCTTAGGGGCTTACAATGAGCAGTTCTTC
V: TRBV7-2; length: 14; size: few; J: TRBJ2-7; D: TRBD1; CDR3: CASSVRDRGYEQYF; DNA: TGTGCCAGCAGCGTCCGGGACAGGGGCTACGAGCAGTACTTC
V: TRBV29-1; length: 13; size: once; J: TRBJ2-3; D: TRBD1; CDR3: CSVERQGKDTQYF; DNA: TGCAGCGTTGAGAGACAGGGGAAAGATACGCAGTATTTT
V: TRBV4-1; length: 16; size: .; J: TRBJ2-3; D: TRBD1; CDR3: CASSQDRDRVADTQYF; DNA: TGCGCCAGCAGCCAAGACCGGGACAGGGTGGCAGATACGCAGTATTTT
V: TRBV29-1; length: 13; size: .; J: TRBJ1-2; D: TRBD1; CDR3: CSVGRQGDYGYTF; DNA: TGCAGCGTTGGCCGACAGGGGGACTATGGCTACACCTTC
V: TRBV7-2; length: 14; size: .; J: TRBJ2-3; D: .; CDR3: CASSFNRVRDTQYF; DNA: TGTGCCAGCAGCTTTAACAGGGTGAGAGATACGCAGTATTTT
V: TRBV7-2; length: 13; size: .; J: TRBJ1-2; D: .; CDR3: CASSRKGYYGYTF; DNA: TGTGCCAGCAGCCGAAAGGGGTACTATGGCTACACCTTC
V: TRBV29-1; length: 18; size: .; J: TRBJ2-3; D: TRBD2; CDR3: CSVRGTSGGRISTDTQYF; DNA: TGCAGCGTCCGCGGGACTAGCGGGGGGCGTATTAGCACAGATACGCAGTATTTT
V: TRBV6-5; length: 13; size: .; J: TRBJ2-7; D: TRBD1; CDR3: CASTRQGSYEQYF; DNA: TGTGCCAGCACCCGACAGGGGTCTTACGAGCAGTACTTC
V: TRBV5-6; length: 14; size: .; J: TRBJ1-1; D: .; CDR3: CASSFSVRHAEAFF; DNA: TGTGCCAGCAGCTTTTCCGTACGACATGCTGAAGCTTTCTTT
V: TRBV25-1; length: 12; size: .; J: TRBJ1-2; D: .; CDR3: CASRADSRGYTF; DNA: TGTGCCAGCAGGGCGGACAGCCGGGGCTACACCTTC
V: TRBV27; length: 14; size: few; J: TRBJ2-7; D: .; CDR3: CASSLADRPYEQYF; DNA: TGTGCCAGCAGTTTGGCCGACAGGCCCTACGAGCAGTACTTC
V: TRBV29-1; length: 13; size: .; J: TRBJ2-2; D: .; CDR3: CSVSGRNTGELFF; DNA: TGCAGCGTCTCCGGGAGGAACACCGGGGAGCTGTTTTTT
V: TRBV11-3; length: 14; size: .; J: TRBJ2-3; D: .; CDR3: CASSLDGNTDTQYF; DNA: TGTGCCAGCAGCTTGGATGGTAACACAGATACGCAGTATTTT
V: TRBV5-4; length: 15; size: .; J: TRBJ2-1; D: TRBD1; CDR3: CASSPTQGVYNEQFF; DNA: TGTGCCAGCAGCCCCACCCAGGGGGTTTACAATGAGCAGTTCTTC